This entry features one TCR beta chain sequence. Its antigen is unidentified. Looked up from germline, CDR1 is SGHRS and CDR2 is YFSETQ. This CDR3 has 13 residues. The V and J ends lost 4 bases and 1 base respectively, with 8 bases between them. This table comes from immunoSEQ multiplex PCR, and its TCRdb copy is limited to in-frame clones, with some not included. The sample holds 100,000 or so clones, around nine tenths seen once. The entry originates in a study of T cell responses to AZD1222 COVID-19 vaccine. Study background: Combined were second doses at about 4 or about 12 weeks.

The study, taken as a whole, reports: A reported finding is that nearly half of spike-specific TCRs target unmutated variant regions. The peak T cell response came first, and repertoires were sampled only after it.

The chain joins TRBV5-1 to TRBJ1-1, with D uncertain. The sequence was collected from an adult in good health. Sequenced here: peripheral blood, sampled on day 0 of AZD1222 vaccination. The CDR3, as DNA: TGCGCCAGCAGCCCATCCCAGAACACTGAAGCTTTCTTT. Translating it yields CASSPSQNTEAFF.